What follows are 7 T cell receptor beta chains derived from one specimen sequenced in a study of CD4 T cells in relation to SARS-CoV-2 and coronaviruses. Sequencing was performed with immunoSEQ multiplex PCR; in TCRdb, only in-frame clones are kept and a portion is missing. The table shows some 22,000 clones, with 66% occurring only once. Their cognate antigens are unknown. Unexposed donor CD4+ T cells date from 2011-2018, before the COVID-19 pandemic. The cells were cultured for roughly 11 days before CD4+ T cells were isolated. Sequenced input: CD4+ T cells from PBMCs, cultured in vitro. All receptors come from a human donor in good health.

The rearrangement links TRBV4-2 to TRBJ1-3; no reliable D call. Trimming cost V 4 bases and J 0 bases, with 16 bases left between them. The CDR3 consists of 17 residues. Germline assignment: CDR1 LGHNA and CDR2 YNFKEQ. CDR3 in amino acids: CASSLQIRDISGNTIYF. CDR3 sequence (DNA): TGTGCCAGCAGCCTCCAAATAAGGGATATCTCTGGAAACACCATATATTTT.

A few counts support this clone. The chain couples TRBV4-2 to TRBJ2-2; 8 nucleotides line up with TRBD2. Losses at the gene ends were 2 bases for V and 7 bases for J; bases not matched to a gene: 6. The CDR3 contains 15 residues. Germline assignment: CDR1 LGHNA and CDR2 YNFKEQ. Written as DNA, the CDR3 is TGTGCCAGCAGCCAACTCGGCGGGGGGTACGGGGAGCTGTTTTTT. This sequence encodes CASSQLGGGYGELFF.

Comments on this clone: The junction departs from the called germline gene at one end, perhaps through a read error. The chain has TRBV7-7 and TRBJ2-2, with D uncertain. CDR3 size: 14 residues. Germline CDR1 and CDR2: SSHAT and FNYEAQ (reference sequence). The CDR3 region has the DNA TGTGCTAGCAGCTTATCGACTGCAGGCGGGGAGCTGTTTTTT. Its protein is CASSLSTAGGELFF. The variable domain in full, completed from reference TRBV7-7 and TRBJ2-2, reads GAGVSQSPRYKVTKRGQDVTLRCDPISSHATLYWYQQALGQGPEFLTYFNYEAQPDKSGLPSDRFSAERPEGSISTLTIQRTEQRDSAMYRCASSLSTAGGELFFGEGSRLTVL.

The V and J genes are TRBV11-2 and TRBJ1-2; D perhaps matches TRBD1 (5 bases). Deletions cut 4 bases from V and 4 bases from J, with 13 bases between. The CDR3 runs 14 residues. CDR1 is SGHAT, CDR2 FQNNGV, per germline. CDR3 in amino acids: CASSSRTGGYGYTF. DNA of the CDR3: TGTGCCAGCAGCTCTCGGACGGGGGGCTATGGCTACACCTTC.

The gene calls are TRBV1 and TRBJ2-7; the table names TRBD2, a call not compared with the DNA. TRBV1 is listed as a pseudogene. This CDR3 spans 17 amino acids. CDR3 in DNA: TGCACCAGCAGCCAAGTGGAACTAGCGGGTTACTTTTACGAGCAGTACTTC. Residues: CTSSQVELAGYFYEQYF.

The V call is TRBV7-9, the J call TRBJ1-1; TRBD1 matches 7 bases. Germline V gene data show CDR1 as SEHNR and CDR2 as FQNEAQ (reference sequence). J lost 1 base, V lost 6 bases, and 5 bases had no gene match. The CDR3 totals 14 residues. The CDR3 sequence: CASRGGSENTEAFF. CDR3 DNA: TGTGCCAGCAGAGGGGGCTCGGAGAACACTGAAGCTTTCTTT.

The chain has TRBV30 and TRBJ2-4; a weak D match, TRBD2 (6 bases). Deletions cut 2 bases from V and 5 bases from J, with 13 bases between. Germline CDR1 reads GTSNPN; CDR2 reads SVGIG (reference sequence). This CDR3 contains 14 residues. The CDR3 reads CAWSLFGGQNIQYF. The DNA for the CDR3 is TGTGCCTGGAGTTTATTCGGAGGGCAAAACATTCAGTACTTC.